A single sample is the source of the 26 T cell receptor beta chains below, sequenced in a study of cytomegalovirus exposure and HLA in healthy donors. PCR was performed using 60 Vbeta and 13 Jbeta primers. Some clones are missing from TCRdb's copy, which holds only in-frame ones; the method was immunoSEQ multiplex PCR. This table holds 95,000 to 150,000 clones, 80% to 90% found once. The specimen sequenced was PBMCs. The receptors originated from a middle-aged woman in good health and CMV-seropositive.

V and J are TRBV6-5 and TRBJ2-2; 8 bases fit TRBD2. The CDR3 runs 15 residues. Germline loops: CDR1 MNHEY, CDR2 SVGAGI. J lost 1 base, V lost 7 bases, and 5 bases had no gene match. CDR3 region: CASTRGGKNTGELFF. The CDR3 coding sequence is TGTGCCAGCACCCGGGGGGGGAAGAACACCGGGGAGCTGTTTTTT.

This sequence joins TRBV28 and TRBJ2-7, with 7 bases aligning to TRBD2. CDR1 MDHEN and CDR2 SYDVKM come from the germline V gene. The CDR3 spans 15 residues. The trim removed 6 bases at V and 4 bases at J, leaving 12 bases unmatched. The CDR3 is CASRRAGVGDYEQYF. CDR3 DNA: TGTGCCAGCAGGCGGGCGGGAGTCGGGGATTACGAGCAGTACTTC.

The genes are TRBV27 and TRBJ1-5; a weak D match, TRBD1 (5 bases). The V end was cut by 6 bases, the J end by 2 bases, with 11 bases between. The length of the CDR3 is 14 residues. The germline V gene has CDR1 MNHEY and CDR2 SMNVEV (reference sequence). DNA for the CDR3: TGTGCCAGCAGCCAAAGGGGCGGCAATCAGCCCCAGCATTTT. Translation gives CASSQRGGNQPQHF.

The V call is TRBV7-3, the J call TRBJ2-3; 14 positions agree with TRBD2. The ends lost 7 bases at V and 5 bases at J; junction bases unmatched: 5. The CDR3 is 15 residues long. The germline V gene encodes CDR1 SGHTA and CDR2 FQGTGA. The CDR3 DNA sequence: TGTGCCAGCAACACCGGGACTAGCGGGAGAGATACGCAGTATTTT. Translation gives CASNTGTSGRDTQYF. The entire variable domain, with the rest obtained from reference TRBV7-3 and TRBJ2-3, is as follows: GAGVSQTPSNKVTEKGKYVELRCDPISGHTALYWYRQSLGQGPEFLIYFQGTGAADDSGLPNDRFFAVRPEGSVSTLKIQRTERGDSAVYLCASNTGTSGRDTQYFGPGTRLTVL.

The rearrangement links TRBV27 to TRBJ2-7; D gene ambiguous. Germline V CDR1 and CDR2: MNHEY, SMNVEV (reference sequence). Between the trimmed V and J ends, which lost 0 bases and 4 bases, there was a span of 7 bases. CDR3 length: 13 amino acids. Written as DNA, the CDR3 is TGTGCCAGCAGTTTATCTGGGCAGTACGAGCAGTACTTC. Protein product: CASSLSGQYEQYF.

The chain combines TRBV11-2 with TRBJ1-5, with D possibly matching TRBD1 (5 bases). Trimming pared 1 base from V and 6 bases from J, leaving 13 bases between. Looked up from germline, CDR1 is SGHAT and CDR2 is FQNNGV. The CDR3 runs 15 residues. As DNA, the CDR3 is TGTGCCAGCAGCTTAGGGATCGGGGGATCTCAGCCCCAGCATTTT. This encodes CASSLGIGGSQPQHF.

About this clone: This CDR3 is also generated by other DNA sequences in the sample. The V call is TRBV4-3, the J call TRBJ2-7; TRBD2 might be the D (5 bases). Trimming took off 0 bases at V and 3 bases at J, with 12 bases between the two ends. Per germline, CDR1 LGHNA and CDR2 YSLEER. There are 15 residues in the CDR3. The CDR3 region is CASSQDRAGGYEQYF. The CDR3 DNA reads TGCGCCAGCAGCCAAGATCGCGCCGGAGGCTACGAGCAGTACTTC.

The chain couples TRBV19 to TRBJ2-7, with 9 bases fitting TRBD1. CDR1 is LNHDA, CDR2 SQIVND, per germline (reference sequence). The J segment lost 4 bases and the V segment lost 3 bases, leaving 7 bases of the junction unmatched. This CDR3 region has 15 residues. Here the CDR3 DNA reads TGTGCCAGTAGTATCGACGGACAGGGGTTGTACGAGCAGTACTTC. Translated: CASSIDGQGLYEQYF.

The chain employs TRBV30 and TRBJ2-1, with D possibly TRBD2 on 5 matching bases. From germline, CDR1 is GTSNPN and CDR2 SVGIG (reference sequence). Trimming pared 1 base from V and 1 base from J, leaving 11 bases between. There are 15 residues in the CDR3. This chain's CDR3 is CAWSATAESYNEQFF. The CDR3 region has the DNA TGTGCCTGGAGTGCCACAGCGGAGTCCTACAATGAGCAGTTCTTC.

The chain has TRBV10-2 and TRBJ1-5; no definite D call. CDR1 and CDR2 from the germline V gene are WSHSY and SAAADI. This CDR3 has 13 amino acids. V was shortened by 3 bases and J by 2 bases, with 5 bases between the two germline ends. The CDR3 DNA follows: TGCGCCAGCAGTGAAGTAGGCAATCAGCCCCAGCATTTT. As protein: CASSEVGNQPQHF.

The rearrangement uses TRBV11-2 and TRBJ1-5; D is ambiguous. This CDR3 comprises 15 residues. V was clipped by 1 base and J by 0 bases, with 7 bases between them. The germline CDR1 and CDR2 sequences are SGHAT and FQNNGV. The CDR3 loop reads CASSLGFGSNQPQHF. The CDR3 DNA sequence: TGTGCCAGCAGCTTAGGATTCGGTAGCAATCAGCCCCAGCATTTT.

The V gene is TRBV27, the J gene TRBJ2-7, with D perhaps matching TRBD1 (6 bases). Deletions cut 5 bases from V and 7 bases from J, with 12 bases between. This CDR3 region has 12 residues. The germline CDR1 and CDR2 sequences are MNHEY and SMNVEV (reference sequence). This chain's CDR3 is CASSLLQGEQYF. The DNA of the CDR3 is TGTGCCAGCAGTCTCTTACAGGGAGAGCAGTACTTC.

The chain employs TRBV27 and TRBJ1-4, with D perhaps matching TRBD1 (5 bases). V shed 4 bases and J shed 11 bases, with 20 bases lying between them. The germline gives CDR1 MNHEY, CDR2 SMNVEV (reference sequence). The CDR3 length is 15 residues. The CDR3 loop reads CASSYHGAGEGKLFF. CDR3 coding DNA: TGTGCCAGCAGTTACCACGGAGCGGGGGAGGGGAAACTGTTTTTT.

The chain has TRBV19 and TRBJ2-5; 9 bases map to TRBD2. Germline V CDR1 and CDR2: LNHDA, SQIVND (reference sequence). Unmatched junction bases numbered 7, after V lost 3 bases and J lost 5 bases. The CDR3 length is 15 residues. CDR3 DNA: TGTGCCAGTAGTATGGCGGGAGGGCCGGATGAGACCCAGTACTTC. Translation: CASSMAGGPDETQYF.

The CDR3 DNA follows: TGTGCCAGCAGCTTTATGGAAGGAGGAGGGGAGACCCAGTACTTC. It specifies CASSFMEGGGETQYF. V usage is TRBV9 and J usage is TRBJ2-5; a possible D gene is TRBD2 (6 bases). Germline CDR1 reads SGDLS; CDR2 reads YYNGEE. Trimming cost V 4 bases and J 5 bases, with 18 bases left between them. This CDR3 has 15 amino acids.

CDR3 DNA: TGTGCCAGTAGAACGACGGGACACCTCCGCAATGAGCAGTTCTTC. It codes for CASRTTGHLRNEQFF. The chain joins TRBV28 to TRBJ2-1; a possible D gene is TRBD1 (6 bases). Germline loops: CDR1 MDHEN, CDR2 SYDVKM. The CDR3 covers 15 residues. The V end was cut by 9 bases, the J end by 6 bases, with 21 bases between.

The chain employs TRBV19 and TRBJ2-5; TRBD2 aligns across 11 bases. The J call is doubtful: the DNA matches TRBJ2-7 better. CDR1 and CDR2 (germline): LNHDA, SQIVND (reference sequence). The CDR3 loop spans 15 amino acids. The CDR3 DNA follows: TGTGCCAGTAGTATAGAATGGGGACTAGCGGACGAGCAGTACTTC. This sequence encodes CASSIEWGLADEQYF.

The rearrangement joins TRBV10-2 to TRBJ1-2, with 7 positions matching TRBD1. The CDR3 is 14 amino acids. Germline-derived CDR1 and CDR2 are WSHSY and SAAADI. Losses at the gene ends were 4 bases for V and 8 bases for J; bases not matched to a gene: 10. The chain's CDR3 is CASSGGQLPLGYTF. The DNA of the CDR3 is TGCGCCAGCAGTGGGGGACAGCTCCCCTTGGGCTACACCTTC.

V gene TRBV14 combines with J gene TRBJ2-4; 8 bases align to TRBD1. V shed 5 bases, J shed 0 bases, and the junction held 9 bases outside the gene matches. This CDR3 comprises 17 residues. The germline gives CDR1 SGHDN, CDR2 FVKESK. The CDR3 loop is CASSYQSGGPAKNIQYF. CDR3 bases: TGTGCCAGCAGCTACCAATCAGGGGGCCCAGCCAAAAACATTCAGTACTTC.

This clone turned up a few times. The chain recombines TRBV6-4 with TRBJ2-3; D is ambiguous. In germline, CDR1 is MRHNA, CDR2 SNTAGT. V was trimmed by 0 bases and J by 8 bases, leaving 9 bases between them. This CDR3 is built from 13 residues. As DNA, the CDR3 is TGTGCCAGCAGTGACTCGATGCGAGCTACGCAGTATTTT. Translated, it gives CASSDSMRATQYF.

The chain carries TRBV14 and TRBJ2-7; 8 nucleotides line up with TRBD2. Germline trimming cut 4 bases from V and 2 bases from J; bases unmatched to any gene: 7. CDR3 length equals 15 residues. Per the germline V gene, CDR1 is SGHDN and CDR2 is FVKESK. The CDR3 protein is CASSPSGGPAYEQYF. In nucleotides, the CDR3 is TGTGCCAGCAGCCCTTCGGGGGGGCCGGCCTACGAGCAGTACTTC.

A word on this clone: One end of the junction fails to match germline, which may point to a read error. This chain joins TRBV9 and TRBJ1-4, with a possible D match to TRBD1 (6 bases). CDR3 length: 12 residues. The germline V gene has CDR1 SGDLS and CDR2 YYNGEE. The CDR3 loop is CASSAAWGHKPF. The CDR3 DNA follows: TGTGCCAGCAGCGCTGCTTGGGGACACAAACCTTTT.

The chain carries TRBV5-1 and TRBJ2-7; 8 bases fit TRBD1. Trimming at V came to 0 bases and at J to 3 bases, leaving 14 bases not matched to a gene. CDR1 and CDR2 from the germline V gene are SGHRS and YFSETQ. The CDR3 loop spans 18 amino acids. CDR3 DNA: TGCGCCAGCAGCTTGGGGTTCGGACAGGGAGATAAAGGCTACGAGCAGTACTTC. Encoded protein: CASSLGFGQGDKGYEQYF.

The rearrangement links TRBV7-3 to TRBJ2-3, with 15 bases matching TRBD2. The CDR3 runs 15 residues. Germline V lookup: CDR1 SGHTA, CDR2 FQGTGA. V lost 5 bases, J lost 6 bases, and 3 bases stayed unmatched. In nucleotides, the CDR3 is TGTGCCAGCAGCCGAGGGACTAGCGGGGGGGATACGCAGTATTTT. It yields the protein CASSRGTSGGDTQYF.

CDR3 nucleotide sequence: TGTGCCAGCAGGACAGTTGACAGGAACTATGGCTACACCTTC. It specifies CASRTVDRNYGYTF. V is TRBV21-1 and J is TRBJ1-2; the table's D call of TRBD1 was not tested on the DNA. TRBV21-1 is marked as a pseudogene. The length of the CDR3 is 14 residues.

The chain combines TRBV19 with TRBJ2-2; TRBD1 might be the D (5 bases). There are 15 residues in the CDR3. Trimming left V 2 bases short and J 5 bases short, with 12 bases between. The germline V gene has CDR1 LNHDA and CDR2 SQIVND (reference sequence). The CDR3 loop reads CASSIWATDTGELFF. The CDR3 DNA follows: TGTGCCAGTAGTATATGGGCGACAGATACCGGGGAGCTGTTTTTT.